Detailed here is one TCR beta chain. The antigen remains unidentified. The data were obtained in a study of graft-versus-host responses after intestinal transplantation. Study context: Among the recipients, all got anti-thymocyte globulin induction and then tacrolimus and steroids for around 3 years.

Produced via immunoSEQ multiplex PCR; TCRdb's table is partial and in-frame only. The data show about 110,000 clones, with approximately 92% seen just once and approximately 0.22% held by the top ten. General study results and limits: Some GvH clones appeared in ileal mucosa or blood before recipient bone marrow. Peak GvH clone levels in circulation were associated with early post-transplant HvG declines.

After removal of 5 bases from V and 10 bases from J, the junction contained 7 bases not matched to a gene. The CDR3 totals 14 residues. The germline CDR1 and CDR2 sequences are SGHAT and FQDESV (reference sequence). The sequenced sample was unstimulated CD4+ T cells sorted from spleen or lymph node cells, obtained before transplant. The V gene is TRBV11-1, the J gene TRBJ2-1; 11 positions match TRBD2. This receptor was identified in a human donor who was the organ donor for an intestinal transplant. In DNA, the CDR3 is TGTGCCAGCAGCCGGGGACTAGCGGAAGTGGAGCAGTTCTTC. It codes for CASSRGLAEVEQFF.